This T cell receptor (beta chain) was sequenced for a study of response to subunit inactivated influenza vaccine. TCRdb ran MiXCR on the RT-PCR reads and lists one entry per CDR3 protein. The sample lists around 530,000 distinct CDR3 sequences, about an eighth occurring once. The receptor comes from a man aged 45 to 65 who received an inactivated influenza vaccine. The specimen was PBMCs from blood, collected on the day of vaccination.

CDR3: CASSPARSSSYEQYF. CDR3 sequence (DNA): TGTGCCAGCAGCCCCGCCCGTAGCAGCTCCTACGAGCAGTACTTC. V and J are TRBV6-1 and TRBJ2-7; D gene ambiguous. Germline-derived CDR1 and CDR2 are MNHNS and SASEGT. Trimming left V 6 bases short and J 0 bases short, with 15 bases between. This CDR3 is 15 amino acids long.